These 2 T cell receptor beta chains were sequenced from one sample in a study of blood T cell repertoires in COVID-19. Only in-frame clones appear in the TCRdb table, and some are missing; sequencing was by immunoSEQ multiplex PCR. The table shows some 120,000 clones, with about 88% occurring only once. The sample consisted of peripheral blood. The receptors originated from a man over 45 with active COVID-19.

The chain combines TRBV3-1 (or the pseudogene TRBV3-2) with TRBJ2-2; D may be TRBD2 (5 bases). The V end lost 4 bases, the J end lost 4 bases, and 10 bases lay between the germline ends. The CDR3 is 14 amino acids. CDR1 LGHDT and CDR2 YNNKEL come from the germline V gene (reference sequence). In nucleotides, the CDR3 is TGTGCCAGCAGCCCTCAGGACTCCACCGGGGAGCTGTTTTTT. The encoded protein is CASSPQDSTGELFF.

The chain employs TRBV11-3 and TRBJ1-3; possible D gene TRBD1, 6 bases. Trimming removed 5 bases at V and 2 bases at J, with 22 bases between. Germline loops: CDR1 SGHNT, CDR2 YENEEA. The CDR3 is 18 amino acids. CDR3 amino acids: CASSARGLLGAAGNTIYF. As DNA, the CDR3 is TGTGCCAGCAGCGCCAGGGGTCTCTTGGGGGCGGCTGGAAACACCATATATTTT.